One sample yielded the 20 T cell receptor beta chains listed below, sequenced in a study of T cell changes during pregnancy in multiple sclerosis (dated by TCRdb to between 2018 and 2021). The library was prepared using the immunoSEQ multiplex PCR assay. As stored in TCRdb, this immuneACCESS dataset retains in-frame rearrangements with V and J assigned. A fraction of the clones does not appear; measured against another copy, unresolved V genes explain less than half of the discrepancy, and the remainder lacks a known reason. The sample table records 35,000 to 50,000 clones; approximately 91% of these occur just once. The top ten hold roughly 1.4% of the sample. The sequencing input was PBMCs (not recorded whether the cells were cultured). The receptors here all came from a female donor with multiple sclerosis, enrolled in a pregnancy study.

The chain has TRBV30 and TRBJ1-5; no clear D. The CDR3 has 14 residues. From germline, CDR1 is GTSNPN and CDR2 SVGIG (reference sequence). Trimming took 4 bases from V and 2 from J, leaving 12 bases between them. DNA for the CDR3: TGTGCCTGGACTCGGGGTATAGGCAATCAGCCCCAGCATTTT. As protein: CAWTRGIGNQPQHF.

This sequence joins TRBV19 and TRBJ2-7; TRBD1 is a possible D gene (6 bases). With 4 bases removed from V and 6 bases from J, the gap between germline ends came to 13 bases. CDR1 is LNHDA and CDR2 is SQIVND in the germline V gene (reference sequence). The CDR3 contains 13 residues. DNA for the CDR3: TGTGCCAGTAGTAGAGACAGGTTCTTCGAGCAGTACTTC. It is translated as CASSRDRFFEQYF.

The chain joins TRBV28 to TRBJ1-1; D is unclear. Per germline, CDR1 MDHEN and CDR2 SYDVKM. This CDR3 is built from 14 residues. The V end was cut by 3 bases, the J end by 0 bases, with 8 bases between. CDR3 nucleotide sequence: TGTGCCAGCAGTTTCAGACCGGTGAACACTGAAGCTTTCTTT. Its translation: CASSFRPVNTEAFF.

The CDR3 protein is CASSQDGGTFTDTQYF. For the CDR3, the DNA is TGCGCCAGCAGCCAAGATGGGGGGACCTTCACAGATACGCAGTATTTT. V gene TRBV4-3 combines with J gene TRBJ2-3, with D possibly being TRBD2 (6 bases). The CDR3 totals 16 residues. CDR1 LGHNA and CDR2 YSLEER come from the germline V gene. Deletions cut 0 bases from V and 2 bases from J, with 12 bases between.

CDR3 in amino acids: CASSADGTLYGYTF. CDR3 nucleotide sequence: TGTGCCAGCAGCGCGGACGGGACTCTCTATGGCTACACCTTC. The chain employs TRBV7-6 and TRBJ1-2; TRBD1 might be the D (5 bases). Germline-derived CDR1 and CDR2 are SGHVS and FNYEAQ. V lost 5 bases to trimming and J lost 4 bases, with 14 bases between them. CDR3 size: 14 residues.

This chain's CDR3 is CASSERLTVNTEAFF. As DNA, the CDR3 is TGTGCCAGCAGCGAACGTTTGACAGTGAACACTGAAGCTTTCTTT. This rearrangement joins TRBV5-4 to TRBJ1-1; tentative D call: TRBD1 (5 bases). CDR1 and CDR2 from the germline V gene are SGHNT and YYREEE (reference sequence). CDR3 length: 15 residues. Trimming left V 4 bases short and J 0 bases short, with 13 bases between. Full variable domain (outside the CDR3, taken from reference TRBV5-4 and TRBJ1-1): ETGVTQSPTHLIKTRGQQVTLRCSSQSGHNTVSWYQQALGQGPQFIFQYYREEENGRGNFPPRFSGLQFPNYSSELNVNALELDDSALYLCASSERLTVNTEAFFGQGTRLTVV.

V and J are TRBV4-1 and TRBJ1-2; TRBD1 matches at 9 bases. V was clipped by 4 bases and J by 1 base; unmatched bases: 7. Per the germline V gene, CDR1 is MGHRA and CDR2 is YSYEKL. This CDR3 has 16 amino acids. The CDR3 loop is CASSPERQGDNYGYTF. In nucleotides, the CDR3 is TGCGCCAGCAGCCCGGAGAGACAGGGGGATAACTATGGCTACACCTTC.

The V and J genes are TRBV30 and TRBJ2-5; the match to TRBD2 covers 7 bases. Unmatched junction bases numbered 13, after V lost 4 bases and J lost 5 bases. The length of the CDR3 is 15 residues. Germline V gene sequence: CDR1 GTSNPN, CDR2 SVGIG (reference sequence). The CDR3 sequence: CAWKRGLQLGETQYF. As DNA, the CDR3 is TGTGCCTGGAAGCGGGGTTTACAACTCGGGGAGACCCAGTACTTC.

The CDR3 DNA follows: TGTGCCAGCAGTGAGGAAGGGGTCACTAATGAAAAACTGTTTTTT. Translated, it gives CASSEEGVTNEKLFF. The chain carries TRBV25-1 and TRBJ1-4; perhaps TRBD1 as D (5 bases). The CDR3 loop spans 15 amino acids. V lost 3 bases to trimming and J lost 2 bases, with 10 bases between them. Looked up from germline, CDR1 is MGHDK and CDR2 is SYGVNS.

The chain links TRBV6-5 to TRBJ2-1; TRBD2 is a possible D gene (6 bases). CDR1 is MNHEY and CDR2 is SVGAGI in the germline V gene. The CDR3 extends over 14 amino acids. Trimming cost V 5 bases and J 1 base, with 9 bases left between them. CDR3 in amino acids: CASSHRGSYNEQFF. The CDR3 bases are TGTGCCAGCAGTCACCGGGGGTCCTACAATGAGCAGTTCTTC.

The genes are TRBV19 and TRBJ1-4; TRBD1 might be the D (5 bases). Germline CDR1 is LNHDA and CDR2 is SQIVND (reference sequence). The V gene lost 4 bases and the J gene lost 7 bases, with 19 bases spanning the gap. This CDR3 has 16 amino acids. The CDR3 here is CASSRPDGGVIEKLFF. In DNA, the CDR3 is TGTGCCAGTAGTAGACCCGATGGGGGGGTGATTGAAAAACTGTTTTTT.

The chain couples TRBV5-6 to TRBJ1-2; 8 nucleotides match TRBD1. The V segment lost 4 bases and the J segment 5 bases; nucleotides outside the gene matches: 10. The CDR3 has 15 residues. Germline V CDR1 and CDR2: SGHDT, YYEEEE. The CDR3 here is CASSPTGVEAYGYTF. The CDR3 DNA is TGTGCCAGCAGCCCGACAGGGGTTGAGGCTTATGGCTACACCTTC.

This clone was seen just once. This rearrangement joins TRBV10-1 to TRBJ2-5; 7 positions match TRBD2. J lost 2 bases, V lost 3 bases, and 6 bases had no gene match. Germline loops: CDR1 WNHNN, CDR2 SYGVQD (reference sequence). The CDR3 is 15 residues long. The CDR3 sequence: CASSEAGRPQETQYF. CDR3 DNA sequence: TGCGCCAGCAGTGAAGCGGGAAGGCCTCAAGAGACCCAGTACTTC.

Written as DNA, the CDR3 is TGTGCCAGCAGCCCCCGAGGAGTGGAGACCCAGTACTTC. Its protein product is CASSPRGVETQYF. The rearrangement uses TRBV7-2 and TRBJ2-5; no firm D call. Germline V gene data show CDR1 as SGHTA and CDR2 as FQGNSA. V lost 5 bases, J lost 5 bases, and 12 bases lay in between. This CDR3 contains 13 residues.

The J gene is TRBJ2-3, the V gene TRBV5-1; D perhaps matches TRBD1 (5 bases). CDR1 is SGHRS, CDR2 YFSETQ, per germline. V lost 0 bases, J lost 0 bases, and 11 bases lay in between. The CDR3 extends over 16 amino acids. The CDR3 region has the DNA TGCGCCAGCAGCTTGGGGGGCTCGACTAGCACAGATACGCAGTATTTT. Translating gives CASSLGGSTSTDTQYF.

V is TRBV19 and J is TRBJ1-2; the match to TRBD1 covers 9 bases. Trimming took 7 bases from V and 8 from J; bases not matched to a gene: 11. The CDR3 runs to 14 residues. CDR1 and CDR2 from the germline V gene are LNHDA and SQIVND (reference sequence). This chain's CDR3 is CASTATGGGGGYTF. In DNA form, the CDR3 reads TGTGCCAGTACCGCAACAGGGGGCGGAGGCGGCTACACCTTC.

The V call is TRBV19, the J call TRBJ1-5, with D tentatively TRBD1 (6 bases). Trimming took off 6 bases at V and 4 bases at J, with 7 bases between the two ends. CDR1 LNHDA and CDR2 SQIVND come from the germline V gene (reference sequence). There are 12 residues in the CDR3. The CDR3 DNA follows: TGTGCCAGTAGCGGACAGAATCAGCCCCAGCATTTT. It specifies CASSGQNQPQHF.

The rearrangement links TRBV13 to TRBJ2-1; D gene uncertain. Germline CDR1 reads PRHDT; CDR2 reads FYEKMQ (reference sequence). The V end lost 0 bases, the J end lost 3 bases, and 9 bases lay between the germline ends. This CDR3 has 15 residues. CDR3 in amino acids: CASSLGGALYNEQFF. In nucleotides, the CDR3 is TGTGCCAGCAGCTTAGGCGGAGCCCTCTACAATGAGCAGTTCTTC.

The chain uses TRBV4-3 and TRBJ1-1; D unclear. Trimming stripped 3 bases from V and 1 base from J, with 0 bases between. Germline V gene sequence: CDR1 LGHNA, CDR2 YSLEER. CDR3 size: 11 residues. CDR3 DNA: TGCGCCAGCAGCCAGAACACTGAAGCTTTCTTT. It yields the protein CASSQNTEAFF.

The rearrangement uses TRBV30 and TRBJ1-2, with D possibly TRBD1 on 6 matching bases. The CDR3 loop spans 15 amino acids. Deletions cut 3 bases from V and 2 bases from J, with 16 bases between. Looked up from germline, CDR1 is GTSNPN and CDR2 is SVGIG (reference sequence). The chain's CDR3 is CAWRPTGYHNYGYTF. CDR3 sequence (DNA): TGTGCCTGGAGACCGACAGGATACCACAACTATGGCTACACCTTC.